The rows below give T cell receptor beta chains drawn from one sample of a study of blood T cells in healthy people across ages. TCRdb re-called the 5' RACE reads through MiXCR, storing one row per CDR3 protein. This sample has 1.5 million to 2 million distinct CDR3 sequences, with around half found just once. The sequenced material came from blood. Receptor source: a woman aged 40 to 55 in good health. Both conserved end residues are part of each CDR3. The order of the fields is V gene, CDR3 length, clone size, J gene, D gene, CDR3 protein, CDR3 DNA. The D gene is left open where the match is weak. The size entry is marked missing in some rows and otherwise reads once, few, many or a size class.

v_gene: TRBV6-5
len: 14
abundance: few
j_gene: TRBJ1-2
d_gene: -
CDR3aa: CASTTTGGFYGYTF
CDR3nt: TGTGCCAGCACGACTACGGGGGGCTTCTATGGCTACACCTTC

v_gene: TRBV5-1
len: 16
abundance: -
j_gene: TRBJ1-4
d_gene: -
CDR3aa: CASSLGRQRTDEKLFF
CDR3nt: TGCGCCAGCAGCTTGGGTCGACAGCGTACAGATGAAAAACTGTTTTTT

v_gene: TRBV29-1
len: 15
abundance: -
j_gene: TRBJ2-5
d_gene: -
CDR3aa: CSVVGPGPHRETQYF
CDR3nt: TGCAGCGTTGTTGGACCGGGGCCACACAGGGAGACCCAGTACTTC

v_gene: TRBV7-9
len: 15
abundance: -
j_gene: TRBJ1-4
d_gene: -
CDR3aa: CASSDQGGTNEKLFF
CDR3nt: TGTGCCAGCAGCGACCAAGGGGGAACTAATGAAAAACTGTTTTTT

v_gene: TRBV7-5
len: 15
abundance: -
j_gene: TRBJ2-7
d_gene: -
CDR3aa: CISVPEALQGYEQYF
CDR3nt: -

v_gene: TRBV6-2/TRBV6-3
len: 14
abundance: -
j_gene: TRBJ2-7
d_gene: -
CDR3aa: CASRQWTRAYEQYF
CDR3nt: TGTGCCAGCAGACAATGGACAAGGGCCTACGAGCAGTACTTC

v_gene: TRBV29-1
len: 14
abundance: -
j_gene: TRBJ1-5
d_gene: TRBD1
CDR3aa: CSVSPQGAGQPQHF
CDR3nt: TGCAGCGTTTCTCCCCAGGGGGCGGGACAGCCCCAGCATTTT

v_gene: TRBV10-1
len: 14
abundance: -
j_gene: TRBJ2-7
d_gene: -
CDR3aa: CASSGTRESYEQYF
CDR3nt: TGCGCCAGCAGTGGGACGCGGGAATCCTACGAGCAGTACTTC

v_gene: TRBV6-1
len: 11
abundance: -
j_gene: TRBJ1-5
d_gene: -
CDR3aa: CATSLADTQHF
CDR3nt: TGTGCCACCAGTTTGGCAGATACGCAGCATTTT

v_gene: TRBV19
len: 17
abundance: -
j_gene: TRBJ2-3
d_gene: TRBD1
CDR3aa: CASSTSTGTGVTDTQYF
CDR3nt: TGTGCCAGTAGTACCTCCACCGGGACAGGGGTTACAGATACGCAGTATTTT

v_gene: TRBV7-9
len: 14
abundance: few
j_gene: TRBJ1-2
d_gene: -
CDR3aa: CASSLMRDGDGYTF
CDR3nt: TGTGCCAGCAGCTTAATGCGGGACGGGGATGGCTACACCTTC

v_gene: TRBV9
len: 17
abundance: -
j_gene: TRBJ2-1
d_gene: TRBD2
CDR3aa: CASSHPLLAGGYNEQFF
CDR3nt: TGTGCCAGCAGCCATCCGCTACTAGCGGGGGGTTACAATGAGCAGTTCTTC

v_gene: TRBV20-1
len: 14
abundance: -
j_gene: TRBJ1-6
d_gene: -
CDR3aa: CSASPGTRNSPLHF
CDR3nt: TGCAGTGCGTCTCCAGGTACTAGGAATTCACCCCTCCACTTT

v_gene: TRBV29-1
len: 14
abundance: -
j_gene: TRBJ2-1
d_gene: TRBD2
CDR3aa: CSATGTSGGGEQFF
CDR3nt: TGCAGCGCCACCGGGACTAGCGGGGGGGGTGAGCAGTTCTTC

v_gene: TRBV24-1
len: 16
abundance: -
j_gene: TRBJ2-6
d_gene: -
CDR3aa: CATMGRGNTGANVLTF
CDR3nt: TGTGCCACCATGGGACGGGGGAACACTGGGGCCAACGTCCTGACTTTC

v_gene: TRBV20-1
len: 12
abundance: -
j_gene: TRBJ2-7
d_gene: TRBD1
CDR3aa: CSARDRQNEQYF
CDR3nt: TGCAGTGCCAGGGACAGGCAAAATGAGCAGTACTTC

v_gene: TRBV10-3
len: 15
abundance: -
j_gene: TRBJ1-2
d_gene: -
CDR3aa: CAIKEGVGDNYGYTF
CDR3nt: TGTGCCATCAAGGAGGGGGTCGGGGATAACTATGGCTACACCTTC

v_gene: TRBV24-1
len: 16
abundance: -
j_gene: TRBJ2-1
d_gene: TRBD1
CDR3aa: CATSVGTGGSYNEQFF
CDR3nt: TGTGCCACCAGTGTCGGGACAGGGGGTTCCTACAATGAGCAGTTCTTC

v_gene: TRBV20-1
len: 13
abundance: -
j_gene: TRBJ2-1
d_gene: -
CDR3aa: CSAYRARDNEQFF
CDR3nt: TGCAGTGCGTACCGAGCGCGGGACAATGAGCAGTTCTTC

v_gene: TRBV4-2
len: 14
abundance: -
j_gene: TRBJ2-5
d_gene: -
CDR3aa: CASSQDLGWETQYF
CDR3nt: TGTGCCAGCAGCCAAGATTTGGGGTGGGAGACCCAGTACTTC

v_gene: TRBV20-1
len: 12
abundance: -
j_gene: TRBJ2-1
d_gene: -
CDR3aa: CSASSGLDEQFF
CDR3nt: TGCAGTGCTAGCTCGGGGCTAGATGAGCAGTTCTTC

v_gene: TRBV10-2
len: 14
abundance: -
j_gene: TRBJ2-1
d_gene: TRBD2
CDR3aa: CASSGGGGASEQFF
CDR3nt: TGCGCCAGCAGTGGAGGCGGGGGGGCAAGTGAGCAGTTCTTC

v_gene: TRBV14
len: 15
abundance: few
j_gene: TRBJ2-6
d_gene: -
CDR3aa: CASSQGSTGANVLTF
CDR3nt: TGTGCCAGCAGCCAAGGGTCCACTGGGGCCAACGTCCTGACTTTC

v_gene: TRBV4-1
len: 17
abundance: few
j_gene: TRBJ2-5
d_gene: -
CDR3aa: CASSQDPVGPLQETQYF
CDR3nt: TGCGCCAGCAGCCAGGACCCCGTGGGACCACTACAAGAGACCCAGTACTTC

v_gene: TRBV20-1
len: 11
abundance: -
j_gene: TRBJ1-2
d_gene: -
CDR3aa: CSARRLENYTF
CDR3nt: TGCAGTGCTAGAAGGTTGGAGAACTACACCTTC

v_gene: TRBV29-1
len: 12
abundance: many
j_gene: TRBJ2-3
d_gene: TRBD1
CDR3aa: CSVDRGPDTQYF
CDR3nt: TGCAGCGTAGACAGGGGTCCAGATACGCAGTATTTT

v_gene: TRBV7-9
len: 15
abundance: few
j_gene: TRBJ2-5
d_gene: TRBD1
CDR3aa: CASSSPGQGEQTQYF
CDR3nt: TGTGCCAGCAGCTCGCCGGGACAGGGGGAGCAGACCCAGTACTTC

v_gene: TRBV20-1
len: 17
abundance: many
j_gene: TRBJ1-2
d_gene: TRBD1
CDR3aa: CSARLRDRGFATYGYTF
CDR3nt: TGCAGTGCTCGCCTCCGGGACAGGGGCTTCGCCACCTATGGCTACACCTTC

v_gene: TRBV28
len: 19
abundance: -
j_gene: TRBJ1-6
d_gene: -
CDR3aa: CASIVGVTQPSSYNSPLHF
CDR3nt: TGTGCCAGCATTGTGGGAGTAACCCAACCGAGCTCCTATAATTCACCCCTCCACTTT

v_gene: TRBV6-2/TRBV6-3
len: 12
abundance: few
j_gene: TRBJ2-7
d_gene: -
CDR3aa: CASRPPWTEQYF
CDR3nt: TGTGCCAGCAGGCCCCCCTGGACCGAGCAGTACTTC

v_gene: TRBV27
len: 17
abundance: -
j_gene: TRBJ2-3
d_gene: TRBD1
CDR3aa: CASSLLGTGGYTDTQYF
CDR3nt: TGTGCCAGCAGTTTATTGGGGACAGGGGGATACACAGATACGCAGTATTTT

v_gene: TRBV28
len: 15
abundance: -
j_gene: TRBJ2-4
d_gene: -
CDR3aa: CASNDPLEAKNIQYF
CDR3nt: TGTGCCAGCAATGACCCCCTGGAGGCCAAAAACATTCAGTACTTC

v_gene: TRBV4-3
len: 13
abundance: few
j_gene: TRBJ2-7
d_gene: TRBD1
CDR3aa: CASSFRTGEEQYF
CDR3nt: TGCGCCAGCAGCTTTCGGACAGGGGAAGAGCAGTACTTC